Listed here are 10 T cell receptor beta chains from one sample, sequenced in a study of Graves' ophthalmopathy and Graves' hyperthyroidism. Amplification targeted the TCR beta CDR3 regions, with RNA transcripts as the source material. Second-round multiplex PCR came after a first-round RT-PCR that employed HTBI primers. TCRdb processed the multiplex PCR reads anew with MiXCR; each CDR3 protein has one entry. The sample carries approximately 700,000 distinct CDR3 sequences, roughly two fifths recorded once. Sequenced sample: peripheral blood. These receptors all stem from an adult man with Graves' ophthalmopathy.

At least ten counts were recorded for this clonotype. The CDR3 nucleotides are TGTGCCAGCAGCTTGGAAAGGAGGAACACTGAAGCTTTCTTT. Translating gives CASSLERRNTEAFF. The gene calls are TRBV7-2 and TRBJ1-1, with D unresolved. This CDR3 region has 14 residues. CDR1 SGHTA and CDR2 FQGNSA come from the germline V gene. V lost 3 bases, J lost 1 base, and 9 bases lay in between.

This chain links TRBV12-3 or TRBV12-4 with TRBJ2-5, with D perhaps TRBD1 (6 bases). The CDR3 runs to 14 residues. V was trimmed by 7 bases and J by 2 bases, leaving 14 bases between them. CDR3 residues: CASTSTDRQETQYF. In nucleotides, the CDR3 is TGTGCCAGCACTTCCACGGACAGACAAGAGACCCAGTACTTC.

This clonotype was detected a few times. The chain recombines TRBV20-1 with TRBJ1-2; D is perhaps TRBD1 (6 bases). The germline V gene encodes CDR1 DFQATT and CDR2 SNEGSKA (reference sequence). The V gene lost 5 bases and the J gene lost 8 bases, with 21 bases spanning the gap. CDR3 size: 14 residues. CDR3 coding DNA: TGCAGTGCTCAACGGACAGAAGAAAATTGGGGCTACACCTTC. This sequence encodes CSAQRTEENWGYTF.

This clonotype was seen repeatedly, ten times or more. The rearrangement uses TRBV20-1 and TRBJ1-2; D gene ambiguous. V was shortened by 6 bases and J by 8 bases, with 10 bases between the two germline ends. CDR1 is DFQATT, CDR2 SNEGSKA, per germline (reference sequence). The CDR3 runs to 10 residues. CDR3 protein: CSARTGGYTF. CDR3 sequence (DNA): TGCAGTGCCAGGACCGGCGGCTACACCTTC.

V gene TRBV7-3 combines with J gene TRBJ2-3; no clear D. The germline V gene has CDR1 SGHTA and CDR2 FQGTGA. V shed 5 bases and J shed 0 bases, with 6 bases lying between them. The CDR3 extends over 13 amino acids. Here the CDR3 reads CASSAASTDTQYF. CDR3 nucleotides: TGTGCCAGCAGCGCGGCCAGCACAGATACGCAGTATTTT.

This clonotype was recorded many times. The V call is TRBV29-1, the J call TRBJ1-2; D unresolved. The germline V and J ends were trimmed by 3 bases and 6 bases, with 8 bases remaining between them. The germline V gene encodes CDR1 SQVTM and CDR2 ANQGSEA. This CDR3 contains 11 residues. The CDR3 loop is CSVDGLNGYTF. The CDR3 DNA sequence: TGCAGCGTTGATGGGTTAAATGGCTACACCTTC.

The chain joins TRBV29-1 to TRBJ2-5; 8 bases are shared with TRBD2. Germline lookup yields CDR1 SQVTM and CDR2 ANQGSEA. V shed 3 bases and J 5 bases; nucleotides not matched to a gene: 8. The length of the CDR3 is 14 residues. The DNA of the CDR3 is TGCAGCGTTGAGCCGGGAGGGCGAGGGGAGACCCAGTACTTC. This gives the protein CSVEPGGRGETQYF.

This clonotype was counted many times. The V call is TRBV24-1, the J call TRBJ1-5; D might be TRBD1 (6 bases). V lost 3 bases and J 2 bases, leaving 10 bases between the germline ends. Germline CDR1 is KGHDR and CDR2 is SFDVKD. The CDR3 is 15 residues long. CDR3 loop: CATSDPGEGNQPQHF. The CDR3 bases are TGTGCCACCAGTGATCCAGGGGAGGGCAATCAGCCCCAGCATTTT.

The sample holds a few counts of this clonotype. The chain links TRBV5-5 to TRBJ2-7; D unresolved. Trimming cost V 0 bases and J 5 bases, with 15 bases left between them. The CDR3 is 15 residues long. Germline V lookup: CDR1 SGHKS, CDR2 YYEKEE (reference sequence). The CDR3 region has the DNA TGTGCCAGCAGCTTGGAAGGGCAATCTCCTAACGAGCAGTACTTC. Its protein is CASSLEGQSPNEQYF.

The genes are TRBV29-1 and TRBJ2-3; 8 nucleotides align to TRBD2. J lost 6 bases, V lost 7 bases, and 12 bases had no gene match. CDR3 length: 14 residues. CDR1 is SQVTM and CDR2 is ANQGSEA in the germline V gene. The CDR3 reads CSADTSGGSDTQYF. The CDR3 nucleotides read TGCAGCGCCGATACTAGCGGCGGGTCGGATACGCAGTATTTT.